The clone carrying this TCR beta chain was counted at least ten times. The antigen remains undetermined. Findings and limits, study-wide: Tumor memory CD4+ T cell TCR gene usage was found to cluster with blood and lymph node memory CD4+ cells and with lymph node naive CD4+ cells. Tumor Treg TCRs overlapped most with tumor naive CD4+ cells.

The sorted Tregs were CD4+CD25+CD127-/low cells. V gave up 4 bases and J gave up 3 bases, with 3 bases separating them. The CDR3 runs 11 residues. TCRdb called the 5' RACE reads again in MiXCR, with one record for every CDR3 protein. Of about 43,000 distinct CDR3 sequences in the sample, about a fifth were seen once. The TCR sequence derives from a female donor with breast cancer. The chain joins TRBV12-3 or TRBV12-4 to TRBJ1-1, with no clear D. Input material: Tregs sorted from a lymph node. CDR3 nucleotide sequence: TGTGCCAGCAGTTCTTACACTGAAGCTTTCTTT. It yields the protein CASSSYTEAFF.